The 20 T cell receptor beta chains presented below share a single source sample, sequenced in a study of T cell repertoires in cytomegalovirus infection. TCRdb ran MiXCR on the reads and lists one entry per CDR3 protein. The repertoire holds a few hundred thousand distinct CDR3 sequences, about 13% seen once, with about 8.7% in the top ten. The sequenced sample was PBMCs. The source of these receptors is a human donor in good health (CMV status not recorded). Some clones in this sample may be carry-over from other donors' samples.

This clonotype was seen at least ten times. The chain recombines TRBV12-5 with TRBJ2-1, with D possibly TRBD2 on 6 matching bases. CDR1 is LGHNT, CDR2 FRNRAP, per germline. Trimming removed 3 bases at V and 0 bases at J, with 9 bases between. This CDR3 is 15 amino acids long. The CDR3 is CASGFWRDSYNEQFF. In nucleotides, the CDR3 is TGTGCTAGTGGTTTTTGGCGGGACTCCTACAATGAGCAGTTCTTC.

This clonotype has a count of ten or more. The J gene is TRBJ2-2, the V gene TRBV7-2, with 7 bases aligning to TRBD1. The V segment lost 5 bases and the J segment 0 bases; nucleotides outside the gene matches: 6. CDR3 length: 16 amino acids. Germline V gene lookup returns CDR1 SGHTA and CDR2 FQGNSA. DNA for the CDR3: TGTGCCAGCAGCGATCTCGGGACAGCGAACACCGGGGAGCTGTTTTTT. It translates to CASSDLGTANTGELFF. Drawing the rest from reference TRBV7-2 and TRBJ2-2, the complete variable domain is GAGVSQSPSNKVTEKGKDVELRCDPISGHTALYWYRQSLGQGLEFLIYFQGNSAPDKSGLPSDRFSAERTGGSVSTLTIQRTQQEDSAVYLCASSDLGTANTGELFFGEGSRLTVL.

The table lists this clonotype with a few counts. This chain connects TRBV29-1 to TRBJ1-1; D unclear. V was shortened by 7 bases and J by 1 base, with 13 bases between the two germline ends. Germline V gene sequence: CDR1 SQVTM, CDR2 ANQGSEA. CDR3 length: 13 residues. The CDR3 loop reads CSALSQGNTEAFF. CDR3 in DNA: TGCAGCGCCCTGTCCCAAGGGAACACTGAAGCTTTCTTT.

This clonotype showed up many times. The chain carries TRBV7-2 and TRBJ2-3, with TRBD1 as a possible D gene (6 bases). The CDR3 runs to 16 residues. V dropped 2 bases and J dropped 8 bases, with 20 bases sitting between them. The germline CDR1 and CDR2 sequences are SGHTA and FQGNSA. The CDR3 DNA reads as TGTGCCAGCAGCTTAAACGCACAAGGGGTAGGGGGTACGCAGTATTTT. Translated: CASSLNAQGVGGTQYF. The full variable domain, its missing parts supplied by reference TRBV7-2 and TRBJ2-3, is GAGVSQSPSNKVTEKGKDVELRCDPISGHTALYWYRQSLGQGLEFLIYFQGNSAPDKSGLPSDRFSAERTGGSVSTLTIQRTQQEDSAVYLCASSLNAQGVGGTQYFGPGTRLTVL.

This clonotype was seen many times. The chain links TRBV6-1 to TRBJ1-5; 8 nucleotides align to TRBD1. The V and J ends lost 2 bases and 5 bases, in that order; junction bases with no gene match: 20. The CDR3 length is 20 residues. Germline lookup yields CDR1 MNHNS and CDR2 SASEGT. The CDR3 nucleotides read TGTGCCAGCAGTGAACGGCATCCCCGCAGGGGGCTAATTTTGTATCAGCCCCAGCATTTT. Encoded protein: CASSERHPRRGLILYQPQHF.

This clonotype was seen ten or more times. V usage is TRBV28 and J usage is TRBJ2-2; D possibly corresponds to TRBD1 (6 bases). Per the germline V gene, CDR1 is MDHEN and CDR2 is SYDVKM. V was pared by 2 bases and J by 6 bases, with 16 bases between. This CDR3 has 16 amino acids. The CDR3 bases are TGTGCCAGCAGTTTAAGGGCAGGGGTCAGCGCCGGGGAGCTGTTTTTT. This sequence encodes CASSLRAGVSAGELFF.

The chain employs TRBV6-2 or TRBV6-3 and TRBJ2-2, with TRBD2 matching 8 bases. CDR3 size: 16 residues. Germline V CDR1 and CDR2: MNHEY, SVGEGT. The ends lost 0 bases at V and 7 bases at J; junction bases unmatched: 7. The CDR3 coding sequence is TGTGCCAGCAGTTACTCGAAAGCGGGAGAGGTCGGGGAGCTGTTTTTT. It encodes CASSYSKAGEVGELFF.

This clonotype was found many times. This chain connects TRBV7-2 to TRBJ2-7, with TRBD2 identical over 14 bases. J gave up 3 bases and V 1 base, and 5 bases lay outside the gene matches. Germline values: CDR1 SGHTA, CDR2 FQGNSA. There are 17 residues in the CDR3. The CDR3 coding sequence is TGTGCCAGCAGCTTAGATGGACTAGCGGGAGGTCGCTACGAGCAGTACTTC. The encoded protein is CASSLDGLAGGRYEQYF.

This clonotype was seen at least ten times. The chain couples TRBV7-8 to TRBJ2-1, with TRBD2 identical over 11 bases. Germline-derived CDR1 and CDR2 are SGHVS and FQNEAQ. The CDR3 consists of 18 residues. With 2 bases clipped from V and 4 bases from J, the junction kept 10 bases outside the gene matches. The CDR3 is CASSLLGGTSGLYNEQFF. DNA of the CDR3: TGTGCCAGCAGCTTATTAGGGGGGACTAGCGGATTGTACAATGAGCAGTTCTTC.

The table lists this clonotype with many counts. This sequence joins TRBV6-2 or TRBV6-3 and TRBJ2-7; either TRBD1 or TRBD2 may supply D (5 bases each). V gave up 2 bases and J gave up 2 bases, with 13 bases separating them. The length of the CDR3 is 15 residues. Germline CDR1 is MNHEY and CDR2 is SVGEGT. In DNA form, the CDR3 reads TGTGCCAGCAGTTACCGTGTAGGGACCCCCTACGAGCAGTACTTC. Residues: CASSYRVGTPYEQYF.

This clonotype was observed many times. The chain links TRBV2 to TRBJ2-3; D is possibly TRBD1 (6 bases). This CDR3 contains 14 residues. The germline V gene has CDR1 SNHLY and CDR2 FYNNEI. The V end lost 5 bases, the J end lost 0 bases, and 9 bases lay between the germline ends. CDR3 bases: TGTGCCAGCAGTAACCAGGGGAGCACAGATACGCAGTATTTT. Translated: CASSNQGSTDTQYF.

This clonotype has more than one count but fewer than ten. This chain joins TRBV27 and TRBJ2-1, with D perhaps matching TRBD2 (6 bases). The V gene lost 3 bases and the J gene lost 0 bases, with 12 bases spanning the gap. This CDR3 is 16 amino acids long. CDR1 is MNHEY, CDR2 SMNVEV, per germline (reference sequence). In DNA, the CDR3 is TGTGCCAGCAGTTTGGGGGGATGGGGCTCCTACAATGAGCAGTTCTTC. It encodes CASSLGGWGSYNEQFF.

This clonotype has only a few counts. The chain is built from TRBV6-2 or TRBV6-3 and TRBJ2-1, with TRBD2 matching 9 bases. The CDR3 consists of 15 residues. V gave up 6 bases and J gave up 5 bases; unmatched junction bases: 8. From germline, CDR1 is MNHEY and CDR2 SVGEGT. The CDR3 region is CASSRGGRANNEQFF. DNA of the CDR3: TGTGCCAGCAGCCGCGGCGGGAGGGCCAACAATGAGCAGTTCTTC.

This clonotype came up many times. The gene calls are TRBV19 and TRBJ2-2; the D is unclear. V was pared by 4 bases and J by 4 bases, with 13 bases between. Looked up from germline, CDR1 is LNHDA and CDR2 is SQIVND (reference sequence). The CDR3 is made up of 15 amino acids. CDR3 loop: CASSKRELSTGELFF. CDR3 bases: TGTGCCAGTAGTAAGCGAGAGCTGAGCACCGGGGAGCTGTTTTTT.

In its sample, this clonotype was seen a few times. The rearrangement links TRBV2 to TRBJ2-3; no clear D gene. The CDR3 runs 14 residues. The germline CDR1 and CDR2 sequences are SNHLY and FYNNEI. V lost 7 bases, J lost 2 bases, and 13 bases lay in between. The CDR3 loop is CASTTPEYTDTQYF. The CDR3 DNA follows: TGTGCCAGCACCACGCCTGAATACACAGATACGCAGTATTTT. The whole variable domain, filled in from reference TRBV2 and TRBJ2-3, reads EPEVTQTPSHQVTQMGQEVILRCVPISNHLYFYWYRQILGQKVEFLVSFYNNEISEKSEIFDDQFSVERPDGSNFTLKIRSTKLEDSAMYFCASTTPEYTDTQYFGPGTRLTVL.

This clonotype has more than one count but fewer than ten. This sequence joins TRBV5-5 and TRBJ2-7; no reliable D call. This CDR3 spans 15 amino acids. Germline V gene lookup returns CDR1 SGHKS and CDR2 YYEKEE (reference sequence). V was clipped by 3 bases and J by 2 bases, with 15 bases between them. CDR3 coding DNA: TGTGCCAGCAGCTCACCCGTGGACGCAGCCTACGAGCAGTACTTC. This sequence encodes CASSSPVDAAYEQYF.

V gene TRBV5-5 combines with J gene TRBJ2-3; D possibly corresponds to TRBD1 (5 bases). V was shortened by 0 bases and J by 2 bases, with 13 bases between the two germline ends. This CDR3 comprises 16 residues. CDR1 is SGHKS and CDR2 is YYEKEE in the germline V gene (reference sequence). This chain's CDR3 is CASSLEGLGLTDTQYF. The CDR3 nucleotides read TGTGCCAGCAGCTTGGAGGGGTTAGGGCTCACAGATACGCAGTATTTT.

V usage is TRBV7-2 and J usage is TRBJ2-2; D might be TRBD2 (6 bases). CDR1 and CDR2 (germline): SGHTA, FQGNSA. The CDR3 spans 15 residues. V lost 1 base to trimming and J lost 7 bases, with 13 bases between them. The DNA of the CDR3 is TGTGCCAGCAGCTTAGAGGCCCCGGGACTCGGGGAGCTGTTTTTT. Encoded protein: CASSLEAPGLGELFF.

This clonotype has a handful of counts. This chain links TRBV13 with TRBJ2-7, with 7 bases lining up with TRBD1. Germline values: CDR1 PRHDT, CDR2 FYEKMQ (reference sequence). With V trimmed by 5 bases and J by 0 bases, 4 bases remained unmatched. This CDR3 is 14 amino acids long. CDR3 in DNA: TGTGCCAGCAGCAAACCAGGGGGCTCCTACGAGCAGTACTTC. Residues: CASSKPGGSYEQYF.

The sample holds a few counts of this clonotype. The chain couples TRBV2 to TRBJ2-3; 8 nucleotides align to TRBD2. Germline V gene data show CDR1 as SNHLY and CDR2 as FYNNEI. CDR3 length equals 15 residues. V lost 6 bases and J lost 7; bases outside the gene matches: 12. The CDR3 DNA follows: TGTGCCAGCAGATTTCCGGGACTAGTTCCGAATACGCAGTATTTT. It yields the protein CASRFPGLVPNTQYF.